These 10 T cell receptor beta chains were all obtained from the same sample, sequenced in a study of T cells in Graves' hyperthyroidism and ophthalmopathy. The TCR beta CDR3 regions underwent amplification using RNA transcripts as the source. During a first-round RT-PCR of the TCR CDR3, the HTBI primer set was used. MiXCR, run by TCRdb on the multiplex PCR reads, gives a single entry per CDR3 protein. Altogether about 380,000 distinct CDR3 sequences are present, about 15% being singletons, with the ten largest covering 9.5% to 11%. The source material was blood. Receptors originate from a woman aged 55 to 70 with Graves' hyperthyroidism.

This clonotype was recorded at least ten times. The chain combines TRBV5-8 with TRBJ2-7; 10 nucleotides line up with TRBD1. J lost 7 bases, V lost 0 bases, and 4 bases had no gene match. This CDR3 region has 14 residues. Germline CDR1 and CDR2: SGHTS and YDEGEE. The DNA for the CDR3 is TGTGCCAGCAGCTTGGGACAGGGGGCGATGGAGCAGTACTTC. Protein product: CASSLGQGAMEQYF.

This clonotype was counted at least ten times. This chain joins TRBV11-2 and TRBJ1-1, with D perhaps matching TRBD1 (5 bases). The germline gives CDR1 SGHAT, CDR2 FQNNGV. The ends were cut back, 5 bases at V and 5 bases at J, with 12 bases in the middle. This CDR3 is 13 amino acids long. CDR3 sequence: CASSTGTATEAFF. DNA for the CDR3: TGTGCCAGCAGCACCGGGACGGCAACTGAAGCTTTCTTT.

This clonotype was seen repeatedly, ten times or more. Germline and junction disagree at one end, which may indicate a read error. The rearrangement uses TRBV20-1 and TRBJ1-1; the D is unclear. CDR3 length equals 14 residues. Germline CDR1 DFQATT, CDR2 SNEGSKA (reference sequence). The chain's CDR3 is CSTRRQFMNTEAFF. CDR3 DNA: TGCAGTACTAGACGACAATTCATGAACACTGAAGCTTTCTTT.

This clonotype has just a few counts. This chain links TRBV6-1 with TRBJ1-1; 8 bases agree with TRBD1. Trimming cost V 5 bases and J 6 bases; bases outside gene matches: 8. Per the germline V gene, CDR1 is MNHNS and CDR2 is SASEGT. The CDR3 contains 14 residues. The CDR3 is CASSPRTGLAEAFF. In DNA, the CDR3 is TGTGCCAGCAGTCCCAGGACAGGGCTCGCTGAAGCTTTCTTT.

The V gene is TRBV11-2, the J gene TRBJ2-1; TRBD2 might be the D (5 bases). The CDR3 loop spans 13 amino acids. The V and J ends lost 3 bases and 9 bases respectively, with 12 bases between them. Germline CDR1 and CDR2: SGHAT and FQNNGV. CDR3 DNA: TGTGCCAGCAGCTTCCGAGGGAGCGGTGAGCAGTTCTTC. Translation gives CASSFRGSGEQFF.

This clonotype was counted ten times or more. The V gene is TRBV7-2, the J gene TRBJ2-3; 10 bases are a match to TRBD1. With V trimmed by 6 bases and J by 3 bases, 3 bases remained unmatched. Germline V CDR1 and CDR2: SGHTA, FQGNSA. The CDR3 contains 14 residues. CDR3 bases: TGTGCCAGCAGACGACAGGGGGCAACAGATACGCAGTATTTT. Its translation: CASRRQGATDTQYF.

This clonotype was recorded at least ten times. The CDR3 sequence is CAISERRDSNTGELFF. In nucleotides, the CDR3 is TGTGCCATCAGTGAGCGCCGGGACAGCAACACCGGGGAGCTGTTTTTT. This chain links TRBV10-3 with TRBJ2-2; 7 nucleotides agree with TRBD1. V shed 2 bases and J 2 bases; nucleotides not matched to a gene: 5. The CDR3 has 16 amino acids. CDR1 and CDR2 from the germline V gene are ENHRY and SYGVKD.

This clonotype was counted many times. The V gene is TRBV12-3 or TRBV12-4, the J gene TRBJ1-1, with D unresolved. The CDR3 is made up of 19 amino acids. V shed 2 bases and J shed 3 bases, with 25 bases lying between them. CDR3 sequence reads: CASSLSLLWAGPGDTEAFF. Here the CDR3 DNA reads TGTGCCAGCAGTTTAAGTCTGCTCTGGGCAGGCCCCGGAGACACTGAAGCTTTCTTT.

This clonotype was counted many times. The rearrangement uses TRBV5-1 and TRBJ2-3, with D maybe TRBD2 (5 bases). CDR3 length: 14 amino acids. Germline CDR1 SGHRS, CDR2 YFSETQ. Between the trimmed V and J ends, which lost 0 bases and 6 bases, there was a span of 11 bases. The DNA for the CDR3 is TGCGCCAGCAGCTTGGCCCTAGCTCGGGATACGCAGTATTTT. Residues: CASSLALARDTQYF.

This clonotype was observed at least ten times. This chain uses TRBV6-1 with TRBJ1-1; no clear D gene. Trimming left V 4 bases short and J 1 base short, with 10 bases between. The CDR3 loop spans 14 amino acids. Germline loops: CDR1 MNHNS, CDR2 SASEGT. The CDR3 nucleotides read TGTGCCAGCAGTGCCCTCTGGGGGAACACTGAAGCTTTCTTT. Translated: CASSALWGNTEAFF.